This note documents a single TCR beta chain sequence. The antigen is undetermined. The sample belongs to a study of shared clonotypes between healthy human individuals. Study at large: A donor's plate count was three for CD4 naive and three for CD4 memory; CD8 naive had two and CD8 memory one.

Each subset's genomic DNA was shared equally among a number of immunoSEQ plates. The method was immunoSEQ multiplex PCR; TCRdb's version includes in-frame clones alone and lacks a portion of them. The sample has about 1.1 million clones, around 82% seen once. CDR1 SEHNR and CDR2 FQNEAQ come from the germline V gene (reference sequence). The CDR3 extends over 11 amino acids. Trimming took 5 bases from V and 5 from J, leaving 7 bases between them. Study conclusions and caveats: Rarefaction gave evidence that sorted-subset sequencing remained incomplete despite large depth.

Everyone who donated was a Caucasian adult who lived in Nashville, Tennessee. The sequence was collected from a man between 18 and 35 years old in good health. Some clones in this sample may be carry-over from other donors' samples. The source material was memory CD4+ T cells from PBMCs. As for subset: CD45RA-negative fraction. This chain links TRBV7-9 with TRBJ2-7, with D unclear. CDR3 protein: CASSLNHEQYF. In DNA, the CDR3 is TGTGCCAGCAGCCTTAACCACGAGCAGTACTTC. The variable domain in full, completed from reference TRBV7-9 and TRBJ2-7, reads DTGVSQNPRHKITKRGQNVTFRCDPISEHNRLYWYRQTLGQGPEFLTYFQNEAQLEKSRLLSDRFSAERPKGSFSTLEIQRTEQGDSAMYLCASSLNHEQYFGPGTRLTVT.